This is a list of T cell receptor beta chains from one sample in a study of post-analysis software for immune sequencing data. TCRdb processed the PCR reads anew with MiXCR; each CDR3 protein has one entry. The sample contains around 710,000 distinct CDR3 sequences, 35% to 55% of which appear only once. The sample comprised blood. All receptors derive from a girl aged 5-17 years with multiple sclerosis. Both conserved end residues are part of each CDR3. A D gene is named only where the DNA matches it firmly. For some rows the clone size is stated as once, few or many, or as a class when expanded; others skip it.

J: TRBJ2-2; V: TRBV5-1; length: 15; D: TRBD1; size: NA; CDR3: CATSQDRGRTGELFF; DNA: TGCGCCACCAGCCAAGACAGGGGCCGGACCGGGGAGCTGTTTTTT
J: TRBJ1-1; V: TRBV7-9; length: 14; D: TRBD1; size: NA; CDR3: CASSRLQGAPEAFF; DNA: TGTGCCAGCAGTCGATTACAGGGGGCCCCCGAAGCTTTCTTT
J: TRBJ2-1; V: TRBV27; length: 16; D: NA; size: NA; CDR3: CASSFSAGSSYNEQFF; DNA: TGTGCCAGCAGTTTTAGTGCGGGGAGCTCCTACAATGAGCAGTTCTTC
J: TRBJ1-5; V: TRBV30; length: 13; D: NA; size: NA; CDR3: CAWSQTGNQPQHF; DNA: TGTGCCTGGAGTCAGACGGGCAATCAGCCCCAGCATTTT
J: TRBJ2-7; V: TRBV20-1; length: 13; D: NA; size: few; CDR3: CSAKGSASYEQYF; DNA: TGCAGTGCTAAAGGTAGCGCCTCCTACGAGCAGTACTTC
J: TRBJ2-5; V: TRBV12-3/TRBV12-4; length: 14; D: NA; size: once; CDR3: CASRQEAAQETQYF; DNA: TGTGCCAGCAGACAAGAAGCGGCCCAAGAGACCCAGTACTTC
J: TRBJ2-3; V: TRBV5-6; length: 14; D: NA; size: NA; CDR3: CASSRDLSTDTQYF; DNA: TGTGCCAGCAGCCGGGACCTCAGCACAGATACGCAGTATTTT
J: TRBJ2-7; V: TRBV7-2; length: 13; D: NA; size: few; CDR3: CASSLDPAYEQYF; DNA: TGTGCCAGCAGCTTAGATCCTGCGTACGAGCAGTACTTC
J: TRBJ2-1; V: TRBV12-3/TRBV12-4; length: 15; D: NA; size: few; CDR3: CASSLRLSSYNEQFF; DNA: TGTGCCAGCAGTTTAAGGTTAAGCTCCTACAATGAGCAGTTCTTC
J: TRBJ2-3; V: TRBV6-1; length: 15; D: TRBD1; size: many; CDR3: CASRVDRAESRSQYF; DNA: TGTGCCAGCAGAGTGGACAGGGCCGAATCGAGGTCGCAGTATTTT
J: TRBJ2-3; V: TRBV12-3/TRBV12-4; length: 12; D: NA; size: once; CDR3: CASSLPPDAQYF; DNA: TGTGCCAGCAGCCTGCCTCCAGATGCGCAGTATTTT
J: TRBJ1-2; V: TRBV11-2; length: 16; D: NA; size: few; CDR3: CASSLTRAGRSYGYTF; DNA: TGTGCCAGCAGCTTAACTCGGGCAGGGCGGAGCTATGGCTACACCTTC
J: TRBJ2-5; V: TRBV29-1; length: 11; D: NA; size: once; CDR3: CSVEYQETQYF; DNA: TGCAGCGTTGAATACCAAGAGACCCAGTACTTC
J: TRBJ2-5; V: TRBV7-9; length: 14; D: NA; size: NA; CDR3: CASSHLRNQETQYF; DNA: TGTGCCAGCAGTCACCTGCGGAACCAAGAGACCCAGTACTTC
J: TRBJ2-7; V: TRBV7-2; length: 12; D: NA; size: few; CDR3: CASSFSRAEQYF; DNA: TGTGCCAGCAGCTTTAGCAGGGCCGAGCAGTACTTC
J: TRBJ2-7; V: TRBV10-3; length: 17; D: TRBD2; size: few; CDR3: CAISPGLAGANRYEQYF; DNA: TGTGCCATCAGTCCCGGACTAGCGGGAGCCAACAGATACGAGCAGTACTTC
J: TRBJ1-5; V: TRBV6-1; length: 15; D: NA; size: NA; CDR3: CASSEQGGSNQPQHF; DNA: TGTGCCAGCAGTGAGCAGGGAGGTAGCAATCAGCCCCAGCATTTT
J: TRBJ2-1; V: TRBV12-3/TRBV12-4; length: 15; D: TRBD2; size: NA; CDR3: CASNTAGGPADEQFF; DNA: TGTGCCAGCAACACAGCGGGAGGGCCGGCGGATGAGCAGTTCTTC
J: TRBJ2-7; V: TRBV5-1; length: 14; D: TRBD2; size: few; CDR3: CASSLDSGRDEQYF; DNA: TGCGCCAGCAGCTTGGATAGCGGGAGGGACGAGCAGTACTTC
J: TRBJ2-5; V: TRBV28; length: 14; D: NA; size: NA; CDR3: CASQGRGYQETQYF; DNA: TGTGCCAGCCAGGGCAGGGGTTACCAAGAGACCCAGTACTTC
J: TRBJ1-5; V: TRBV5-1; length: 14; D: NA; size: once; CDR3: CASSLDSRNRPQHF; DNA: TGCGCCAGCAGCTTGGACAGTCGCAATCGGCCCCAGCATTTT
J: TRBJ2-3; V: TRBV7-3; length: 15; D: NA; size: NA; CDR3: CASSRGREWTDTQYF; DNA: TGTGCCAGCAGCCGGGGGCGGGAGTGGACAGATACGCAGTATTTT
J: TRBJ2-7; V: TRBV10-3; length: 14; D: TRBD2; size: few; CDR3: CAISDPSGRDEQYF; DNA: TGTGCCATCAGTGACCCCAGCGGGAGGGACGAGCAGTACTTC
J: TRBJ2-1; V: TRBV3-1; length: 14; D: NA; size: NA; CDR3: CASSQDLVINEQFF; DNA: TGTGCCAGCAGCCAAGATCTGGTGATCAATGAGCAGTTCTTC
J: TRBJ2-7; V: TRBV4-1; length: 19; D: NA; size: few; CDR3: CASSQEPMDGSLAPYEQYF; DNA: TGCGCCAGCAGCCAAGAACCCATGGACGGATCTCTCGCTCCCTACGAGCAGTACTTC
J: TRBJ2-1; V: TRBV6-5; length: 17; D: TRBD2; size: NA; CDR3: CASSTGTSGTHYNEQFF; DNA: TGTGCCAGCAGTACTGGGACGAGCGGGACCCATTACAATGAGCAGTTCTTC
J: TRBJ1-5; V: TRBV27; length: 15; D: NA; size: NA; CDR3: CASSQTGGSNQPQHF; DNA: TGTGCCAGCAGCCAAACCGGGGGGAGCAATCAGCCCCAGCATTTT
J: TRBJ2-1; V: TRBV12-3/TRBV12-4; length: 14; D: NA; size: NA; CDR3: CASSPAARDSEQFF; DNA: TGTGCCAGCAGTCCCGCCGCCCGGGACTCCGAGCAGTTCTTC
J: TRBJ2-1; V: TRBV7-2; length: 15; D: NA; size: many; CDR3: CASSSPEDNYNEQFF; DNA: TGTGCCAGCAGCTCGCCAGAGGACAACTACAATGAGCAGTTCTTC
J: TRBJ1-2; V: TRBV3-1; length: 13; D: NA; size: few; CDR3: CASSQWVYYGYTF; DNA: TGTGCCAGCAGCCAATGGGTATACTATGGCTACACCTTC